The rows below give T cell receptor beta chains drawn from one sample of a study of blood T cell repertoires in COVID-19. TCRdb's table, derived via immunoSEQ multiplex PCR, lists solely in-frame clones and lacks some. The sample lists roughly 120,000 clones, 76% occurring once. The material sequenced was peripheral blood. Receptor source: a woman of 80 years or more with acute or convalescent COVID-19. Both conserved end residues are part of each CDR3. The D gene is left open where the match is weak. Expanded clones are given a class, and other clones once, few, many or no size at all.

TRBD1,12,TRBV29-1,.,TRBJ2-7,TGCAGCGCTGGGACAGGTTCCTACGAGCAGTACTTC,CSAGTGSYEQYF
TRBD1,15,TRBV5-4,.,TRBJ1-5,TGTGCCAGCAGCATGACAGGGGGGGGCAATCAGCCCCAGCATTTT,CASSMTGGGNQPQHF
.,14,TRBV5-6,.,TRBJ2-5,TGTGCCAGCAGCTTGCTACAGGGCGGCGAGACCCAGTACTTC,CASSLLQGGETQYF
TRBD2,14,TRBV24-1,once,TRBJ2-3,TGTGCCACCAGTGCAGCGGGGGGCACAGATACGCAGTATTTT,CATSAAGGTDTQYF
.,13,TRBV5-5,.,TRBJ2-1,TGTGCCAGCAGCCGGGACTTATACAATGAGCAGTTCTTC,CASSRDLYNEQFF
TRBD1,14,TRBV4-3,.,TRBJ1-6,TGCGCCAGCAGCCGGGACAGGGGGTTTGCGCCCCTCCACTTT,CASSRDRGFAPLHF
TRBD2,15,TRBV10-3,.,TRBJ2-1,TGTGCCATCAGCGGGGGACTAGCGGCTTACAATGAGCAGTTCTTC,CAISGGLAAYNEQFF
TRBD1,16,TRBV6-6,.,TRBJ1-5,TGTGCCAGCAGTTACCTGGGACAGGGGAACAATCAGCCCCAGCATTTT,CASSYLGQGNNQPQHF
.,15,TRBV2,.,TRBJ2-7,TGTGCCAGCAGTGAATACAACAGGGTTTACTACGAGCAGTACTTC,CASSEYNRVYYEQYF
.,14,TRBV19,.,TRBJ2-2,TGTGCCACCACTAGTGGGGGAGGATCCGGGGAGCTGTTTTTT,CATTSGGGSGELFF
.,14,TRBV27,.,TRBJ1-1,TGTGCCAGCAGTTTCTCGACGGGAGCAACTGAAGCTTTCTTT,CASSFSTGATEAFF
TRBD2,15,TRBV11-3,.,TRBJ2-2,TGTGCCAGCAGCGGGGGGACTAGCGGCACCGGGGAGCTGTTTTTT,CASSGGTSGTGELFF
.,14,TRBV6-1,.,TRBJ1-2,TGTGCCAGCAGTGAAGGACCCACAGGGTTCGGCTACACCTTC,CASSEGPTGFGYTF
.,13,TRBV27,.,TRBJ1-2,TGTGCCAGCAGGCTCCAGGGGCACTATGGCTACACCTTC,CASRLQGHYGYTF
TRBD2,15,TRBV18,few,TRBJ2-7,TGTGCCAGCTCAAGGCGGGGGGGGCCCTCCTACGAGCAGTACTTC,CASSRRGGPSYEQYF
TRBD1,14,TRBV5-4,.,TRBJ1-2,TGTGCCAGCAGCCGGACAGGAGTCCTCAATGGCTACACCTTC,CASSRTGVLNGYTF
.,14,TRBV30,.,TRBJ1-2,TGTGCCTGGAGCAGATCGGACAGATTCTATGGCTACACCTTC,CAWSRSDRFYGYTF
TRBD1,15,TRBV6-5,few,TRBJ1-1,TGTGCCAGCAGGATTACACAGGGGATGACCACTGAAGCTTTCTTT,CASRITQGMTTEAFF
TRBD1,16,TRBV14,.,TRBJ1-4,TGTGCCAGCAGCGGCATTCAGGGGACAGGGAGTGAAAAACTGTTTTTT,CASSGIQGTGSEKLFF
.,14,TRBV2,.,TRBJ2-3,TGTGCCAGCAGGCAGGAGTTTGGAGGAGATACGCAGTATTTT,CASRQEFGGDTQYF
.,14,TRBV5-6,once,TRBJ2-5,TGTGCCAGCAGCTTGGGAGCGGCACAAGAGACCCAGTACTTC,CASSLGAAQETQYF
.,16,TRBV28,.,TRBJ2-5,TGTGCCAGCACCCCTGGGGGGTCAGGTTCGGAAGAGACCCAGTACTTC,CASTPGGSGSEETQYF
TRBD2,12,TRBV5-4,.,TRBJ2-1,TGTGCCAGCAGCTCTAGCGGAGAAAGGCAGTTCTTC,CASSSSGERQFF